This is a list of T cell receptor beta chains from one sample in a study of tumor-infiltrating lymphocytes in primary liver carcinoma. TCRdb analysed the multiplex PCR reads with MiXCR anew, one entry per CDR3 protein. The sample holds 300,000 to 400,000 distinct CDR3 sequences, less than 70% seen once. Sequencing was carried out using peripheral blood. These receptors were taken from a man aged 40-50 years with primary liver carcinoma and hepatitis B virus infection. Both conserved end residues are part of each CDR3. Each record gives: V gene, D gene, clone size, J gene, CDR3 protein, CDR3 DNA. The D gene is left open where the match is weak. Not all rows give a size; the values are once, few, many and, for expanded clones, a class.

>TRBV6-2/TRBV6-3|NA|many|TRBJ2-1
CASSYWESYNEQFF
TGTGCCAGCAGTTACTGGGAATCCTACAATGAGCAGTTCTTC
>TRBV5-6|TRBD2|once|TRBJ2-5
CANSPGGVGETQYF
TGTGCCAACAGCCCCGGGGGGGTTGGGGAGACCCAGTACTTC
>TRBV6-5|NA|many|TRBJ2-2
CASSSPPRGRPGELFF
TGTGCCAGCAGTTCTCCCCCTCGGGGACGTCCCGGGGAGCTGTTTTTT
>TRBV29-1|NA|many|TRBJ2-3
CSGREGLQDTQYF
TGCAGCGGACGGGAAGGACTGCAGGATACGCAGTATTTT
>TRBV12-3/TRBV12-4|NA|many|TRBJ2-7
CASSPGTARQPYEQYF
TGTGCCAGCAGCCCAGGTACAGCCCGGCAGCCCTACGAGCAGTACTTC
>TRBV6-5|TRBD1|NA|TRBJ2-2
CASKVTGGEAGELFF
TGTGCCAGCAAGGTTACAGGGGGTGAAGCCGGGGAGCTGTTTTTT
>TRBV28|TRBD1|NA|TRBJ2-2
CASTPRRDREAGELFF
TGTGCCAGCACCCCCCGCCGGGACAGGGAGGCCGGGGAGCTGTTTTTT
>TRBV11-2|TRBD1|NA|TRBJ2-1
CVSSLLRTGGGEQIF
TGTGTCAGCAGCTTACTGAGGACAGGGGGCGGTGAGCAGATCTTC
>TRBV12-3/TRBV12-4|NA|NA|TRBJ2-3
CASSRDQSFTDTKYF
TGTGCCAGCAGCCGCGACCAGTCCTTCACAGATACGAAGTATTTT
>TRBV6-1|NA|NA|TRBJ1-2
CASTYREYYGYTF
TGTGCCAGTACGTACAGGGAGTACTATGGCTACACCTTC
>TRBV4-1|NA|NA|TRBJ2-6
CASSRGILELSGVNVLTF
TGCGCCAGCAGTCGGGGGATCCTCGAACTGTCTGGAGTCAACGTCCTGACTTTC
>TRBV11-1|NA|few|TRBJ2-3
CASSRRVKTVTDTQYF
TGTGCCAGCAGCCGGCGGGTGAAGACAGTCACAGATACGCAGTATTTT
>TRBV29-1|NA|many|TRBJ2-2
CSVDLSGGNTGELFF
TGCAGCGTTGACTTATCTGGGGGGAACACCGGGGAGCTGTTTTTT
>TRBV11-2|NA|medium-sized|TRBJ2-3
CASSMLQGRPDTQYF
TGTGCCAGCAGCATGCTACAGGGTCGGCCAGATACGCAGTATTTT
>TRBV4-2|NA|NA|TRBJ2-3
CANSQEPSSNTDTQYF
TGTGCCAACAGCCAAGAACCTAGCTCAAATACAGATACGCAGTATTTT
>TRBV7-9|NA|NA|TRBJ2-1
CASSLELGQYNEQFF
TGTGCCAGCAGCTTAGAGCTCGGACAGTACAATGAGCAGTTCTTC